Below, 9 T cell receptor beta chains from the same sample are listed, as sequenced in a study of OX40 agonist ivuxolimab in advanced cancers. Produced via immunoSEQ multiplex PCR; TCRdb's table is partial and in-frame only. The sample has 120,000 or so clones, about 92% seen once. Sequenced here: CD4+ or CD8+ T cells sorted from blood, sampled in a trial of the OX40 agonist ivuxolimab. The receptors stem from an adult with an advanced solid tumor such as melanoma, head and neck, liver or kidney cancer.

This clone was counted between two and nine times. This rearrangement joins TRBV5-1 to TRBJ2-1, with TRBD1 matching over 9 bases. Per the germline V gene, CDR1 is SGHRS and CDR2 is YFSETQ. V was pared by 5 bases and J by 0 bases, with 3 bases of the junction left unmatched. CDR3 size: 15 residues. The DNA for the CDR3 is TGCGCCAGCAGGTTACAGGGGGCCTCCTACAATGAGCAGTTCTTC. Its protein is CASRLQGASYNEQFF.

V and J are TRBV5-1 and TRBJ1-4; D uncertain. The germline V and J ends were trimmed by 0 bases and 8 bases, with 11 bases remaining between them. The CDR3 length is 14 residues. Per germline, CDR1 SGHRS and CDR2 YFSETQ. DNA of the CDR3: TGCGCCAGCAGCTTGGAGGTCCTAGAGGAAAAACTGTTTTTT. It is translated as CASSLEVLEEKLFF.

V and J are TRBV27 and TRBJ1-6, with D hard to call. Germline CDR1 and CDR2: MNHEY and SMNVEV (reference sequence). This CDR3 contains 16 residues. V gave up 6 bases and J gave up 4 bases, with 16 bases separating them. The CDR3 DNA reads TGTGCCAGCAGCCGAGGGCGTTTCTCTTATAATTCACCCCTCCACTTT. It specifies CASSRGRFSYNSPLHF.

The genes are TRBV7-9 and TRBJ2-7; the match to TRBD2 covers 7 bases. This CDR3 is 14 amino acids long. The ends lost 1 base at V and 4 bases at J; junction bases unmatched: 4. Germline-derived CDR1 and CDR2 are SEHNR and FQNEAQ (reference sequence). The DNA for the CDR3 is TGTGCCAGCAGCTTAGGCGGGAGATGGTACGAGCAGTACTTC. It encodes CASSLGGRWYEQYF.

This chain uses TRBV7-2 with TRBJ2-6; 8 nucleotides line up with TRBD1. The CDR3 spans 17 residues. The V segment lost 5 bases and the J segment 0 bases; nucleotides outside the gene matches: 6. The germline V gene encodes CDR1 SGHTA and CDR2 FQGNSA. The CDR3 DNA reads as TGTGCCAGCAGCATACGACAGGGGAGCTCTGGGGCCAACGTCCTGACTTTC. Protein product: CASSIRQGSSGANVLTF. The complete variable domain, with remaining parts taken from reference TRBV7-2 and TRBJ2-6, reads GAGVSQSPSNKVTEKGKDVELRCDPISGHTALYWYRQSLGQGLEFLIYFQGNSAPDKSGLPSDRFSAERTGGSVSTLTIQRTQQEDSAVYLCASSIRQGSSGANVLTFGAGSRLTVL.

CDR3 residues: CASSEYRGLAGQETQYF. Written as DNA, the CDR3 is TGTGCCAGCAGTGAATATAGGGGACTAGCGGGGCAAGAGACCCAGTACTTC. V and J are TRBV25-1 and TRBJ2-5; 13 bases are a match to TRBD2. CDR1 MGHDK and CDR2 SYGVNS come from the germline V gene. V was pared by 0 bases and J by 2 bases, with 3 bases of the junction left unmatched. The CDR3 totals 17 residues.

The rearrangement joins TRBV7-2 to TRBJ2-7, with D possibly TRBD1 on 6 matching bases. The CDR3 totals 13 residues. Trimming removed 3 bases from V and 1 base from J, with 7 bases in between. From germline, CDR1 is SGHTA and CDR2 FQGNSA. The DNA for the CDR3 is TGTGCCAGCAGCTTCGGACAGTCCTACGAGCAGTACTTC. Its translation: CASSFGQSYEQYF. Together with reference TRBV7-2 and TRBJ2-7, the CDR3 gives the full variable domain: GAGVSQSPSNKVTEKGKDVELRCDPISGHTALYWYRQSLGQGLEFLIYFQGNSAPDKSGLPSDRFSAERTGGSVSTLTIQRTQQEDSAVYLCASSFGQSYEQYFGPGTRLTVT.

The V call is TRBV19, the J call TRBJ2-6; tentatively, D is TRBD2 (5 bases). The CDR3 totals 18 residues. Per the germline V gene, CDR1 is LNHDA and CDR2 is SQIVND (reference sequence). The germline V and J ends were trimmed by 5 bases and 1 base, with 18 bases remaining between them. CDR3 region: CASSPRSPGLSGANVLTF. CDR3 DNA sequence: TGTGCCAGTAGTCCGAGGAGCCCAGGACTGTCTGGGGCCAACGTCCTGACTTTC.

This clone has a single count. J is TRBJ2-7 and V is TRBV30; 9 bases match TRBD1. Germline V gene sequence: CDR1 GTSNPN, CDR2 SVGIG (reference sequence). The CDR3 is made up of 14 amino acids. Losses at the gene ends were 0 bases for V and 2 bases for J; bases not matched to a gene: 2. As DNA, the CDR3 is TGTGCCTGGAGTGTTAGGACAGGGGCCTACGAGCAGTACTTC. Its protein is CAWSVRTGAYEQYF.